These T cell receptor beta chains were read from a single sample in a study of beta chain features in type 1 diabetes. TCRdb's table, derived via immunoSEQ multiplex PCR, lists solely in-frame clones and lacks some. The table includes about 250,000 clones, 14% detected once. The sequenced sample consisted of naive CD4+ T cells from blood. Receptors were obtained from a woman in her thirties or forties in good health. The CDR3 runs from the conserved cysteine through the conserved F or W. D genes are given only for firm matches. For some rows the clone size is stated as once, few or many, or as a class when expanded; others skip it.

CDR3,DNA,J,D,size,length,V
CASSYNRGIQETQYF,TGTGCCAGCAGTTACAACAGGGGTATCCAAGAGACCCAGTACTTC,TRBJ2-5,TRBD1,NA,15,TRBV6-5
CSVGGGSTDTQYF,TGCAGCGTTGGCGGGGGGAGCACAGATACGCAGTATTTT,TRBJ2-3,TRBD2,NA,13,TRBV29-1
CASSSARGEQYF,TGTGCCAGCAGCTCGGCACGGGGCGAGCAGTACTTC,TRBJ2-7,NA,many,12,TRBV7-2
CASSEALRGETQYF,TGTGCCAGCAGTGAAGCGCTTCGGGGGGAGACCCAGTACTTC,TRBJ2-5,NA,NA,14,TRBV2
CASSNRAGANVLTF,TGTGCCAGCAGTAACAGGGCTGGGGCCAACGTCCTGACTTTC,TRBJ2-6,NA,NA,14,TRBV2
CASTNPSTDTQYF,TGTGCCAGCACTAACCCTAGCACAGATACGCAGTATTTT,TRBJ2-3,NA,NA,13,TRBV6-1
CASSRTPYEQYF,TGTGCCAGTAGTAGAACACCCTACGAGCAGTACTTC,TRBJ2-7,NA,few,12,TRBV19
CASSFGLAGDQETQYF,TGCGCCAGCAGCTTCGGACTAGCGGGGGACCAAGAGACCCAGTACTTC,TRBJ2-5,TRBD2,few,16,TRBV5-1
CASSEGQAFF,TGTGCCAGCAGTGAAGGGCAAGCTTTCTTT,TRBJ1-1,NA,few,10,TRBV2
CASSEARGGTDTQYF,TGTGCCAGCAGTGAGGCCAGGGGGGGCACAGATACGCAGTATTTT,TRBJ2-3,NA,few,15,TRBV6-4
CASSAIRGNSPLHF,TGTGCCAGCAGTGCGATTAGGGGTAATTCACCCCTCCACTTT,TRBJ1-6,NA,NA,14,TRBV2
CASSVGTLPTEAFF,TGTGCCAGCAGTGTAGGGACTCTGCCTACTGAAGCTTTCTTT,TRBJ1-1,NA,NA,14,TRBV2
CASSLGTGLTGELFF,TGTGCCAGCAGCTTAGGGACAGGCCTTACCGGGGAGCTGTTTTTT,TRBJ2-2,TRBD1,NA,15,TRBV7-8
CASSPGTSRDEQFF,TGTGCCAGCAGCCCAGGGACTAGTCGCGATGAGCAGTTCTTC,TRBJ2-1,TRBD2,NA,14,TRBV7-2
CAIEGGTTPGYTF,TGTGCCATCGAGGGTGGGACAACCCCTGGCTACACCTTC,TRBJ1-2,NA,few,13,TRBV10-3
CASRNRVSGNTEAFF,TGTGCCAGCAGAAACAGGGTTTCCGGGAACACTGAAGCTTTCTTT,TRBJ1-1,NA,NA,15,TRBV7-9
CASSYSRENQPQHF,TGTGCCAGCAGTTACTCGAGGGAGAATCAGCCCCAGCATTTT,TRBJ1-5,NA,few,14,TRBV6-5
CAIRAASTDTQYF,TGTGCCATACGAGCGGCTAGCACAGATACGCAGTATTTT,TRBJ2-3,NA,NA,13,TRBV7-2
CASRTGEGTQYF,TGTGCCAGCAGGACAGGGGAGGGGACCCAGTACTTC,TRBJ2-5,NA,NA,12,TRBV6-5
CASHSGIGTDRRAQYF,TGCGCCAGTCACAGTGGCATTGGGACAGACCGCCGCGCGCAGTACTTC,TRBJ2-7,TRBD1,few,16,TRBV5-1
CSVTTGTIPHTYEQYF,TGCAGCGTCACGACAGGGACCATCCCCCATACCTACGAGCAGTACTTC,TRBJ2-7,TRBD1,NA,16,TRBV29-1
CASSSYTNYGYTF,TGTGCCAGCAGCTCTTATACTAACTATGGCTACACCTTC,TRBJ1-2,NA,NA,13,TRBV7-9
CASSRDRGPDEAFF,TGTGCCAGCAGCCGGGACAGGGGGCCAGATGAAGCTTTCTTT,TRBJ1-1,TRBD1,NA,14,TRBV7-9
CASSDRRGGHYNEQFF,TGTGCCAGCAGTGACCGACGCGGGGGCCACTACAATGAGCAGTTCTTC,TRBJ2-1,NA,NA,16,TRBV2
CASSLYYGYTF,TGTGCCAGCAGCCTCTACTATGGCTACACCTTC,TRBJ1-2,NA,few,11,TRBV5-6
CASTRGGLNTGELFF,TGTGCCAGTACTCGGGGGGGATTGAACACCGGGGAGCTGTTTTTT,TRBJ2-2,TRBD2,NA,15,TRBV19
CASSPAGYEQYF,TGTGCCAGCTCACCAGCGGGTTACGAGCAGTACTTC,TRBJ2-7,NA,NA,12,TRBV18
CASSPKPGGQEQYF,TGTGCCAGCAGCCCCAAACCGGGGGGCCAGGAGCAGTACTTC,TRBJ2-7,NA,NA,14,TRBV13
CASTLEQGSAEAFF,TGTGCCAGCACCCTAGAACAGGGGAGCGCTGAAGCTTTCTTT,TRBJ1-1,TRBD1,few,14,TRBV2
CASSQPGTGPYEQYF,TGCGCCAGCAGCCAACCTGGGACAGGGCCCTACGAGCAGTACTTC,TRBJ2-7,TRBD1,few,15,TRBV4-1
CAISGGTGGTEQYF,TGTGCCATCAGTGGGGGGACAGGGGGCACCGAGCAGTACTTC,TRBJ2-7,TRBD1,NA,14,TRBV10-3
CASSLSGGRLNYGYTF,TGTGCCAGCAGTTTATCGGGCGGGCGTCTTAACTATGGCTACACCTTC,TRBJ1-2,NA,few,16,TRBV27
CASSFLDRDGRDTQYF,TGTGCCAGCAGTTTCTTGGACAGGGACGGACGAGATACGCAGTATTTT,TRBJ2-3,TRBD1,few,16,TRBV27
CASSPRGAAFQPQHF,TGCGCCAGCAGCCCCCGGGGAGCGGCTTTTCAGCCCCAGCATTTT,TRBJ1-5,NA,few,15,TRBV5-1
CASSLVSTGGNTIYF,TGTGCCAGCAGCTTGGTCTCCACCGGTGGAAACACCATATATTTT,TRBJ1-3,NA,few,15,TRBV7-8
CASSVLQGENTEAFF,TGTGCCAGCAGCGTTCTACAGGGGGAGAACACTGAAGCTTTCTTT,TRBJ1-1,TRBD1,NA,15,TRBV9
CASSVMGTTEAFF,TGTGCCAGCAGCGTAATGGGGACAACCGAAGCTTTCTTT,TRBJ1-1,NA,few,13,TRBV9
CASSLGPSGGLPYEQYF,TGTGCCAGCAGTTTGGGCCCTAGCGGGGGACTACCCTACGAGCAGTACTTC,TRBJ2-7,TRBD2,few,17,TRBV27
CASSVDHSSYEQYF,TGTGCCAGCAGCGTAGATCATAGCTCCTACGAGCAGTACTTC,TRBJ2-7,NA,few,14,TRBV9
CASSRRGAAGELFF,TGTGCCAGCAGTCGCAGGGGTGCAGCCGGGGAGCTGTTTTTT,TRBJ2-2,NA,NA,14,TRBV6-5
CASSLPRQGHTQYF,TGTGCCAGCAGCTTACCCCGACAGGGGCATACGCAGTATTTT,TRBJ2-3,TRBD1,few,14,TRBV7-2
CASRGANEQFF,TGTGCCAGCAGGGGGGCAAATGAGCAGTTCTTC,TRBJ2-1,NA,few,11,TRBV7-2
CASSGSLRGPNQPQHF,TGTGCCAGCAGTGGATCTCTCAGGGGTCCCAATCAGCCCCAGCATTTT,TRBJ1-5,NA,few,16,TRBV2
CASSSGTAWGEQYF,TGTGCCAGCAGCTCAGGGACTGCCTGGGGGGAGCAGTACTTC,TRBJ2-7,NA,NA,14,TRBV5-4
CASTVRQVQETQYF,TGTGCCAGCACGGTCAGACAAGTCCAAGAGACCCAGTACTTC,TRBJ2-5,NA,NA,14,TRBV28
CASGYGTGRETQYF,TGTGCTAGTGGTTACGGGACAGGGAGAGAGACCCAGTACTTC,TRBJ2-5,TRBD1,NA,14,TRBV12-5
CASSGGGLALMNTEAFF,TGCGCCAGCAGCGGGGGGGGACTAGCGTTAATGAACACTGAAGCTTTCTTT,TRBJ1-1,NA,NA,17,TRBV5-1
CASSSSTGGETQYF,TGCGCCAGCAGCTCCTCGACCGGGGGAGAGACCCAGTACTTC,TRBJ2-5,NA,few,14,TRBV5-1
CASSPRTGTSPLHF,TGTGCCAGCAGCCCCAGGACAGGGACTTCACCCCTCCACTTT,TRBJ1-6,TRBD1,NA,14,TRBV14
CASSLAGVGQYF,TGCGCCAGCAGCTTGGCAGGGGTAGGGCAGTACTTC,TRBJ2-7,NA,few,12,TRBV5-1
CASSGQGDQPQHF,TGCGCCAGCAGTGGGCAGGGCGATCAGCCCCAGCATTTT,TRBJ1-5,NA,few,13,TRBV10-2
CASSLVAAGRDEKLFF,TGCGCCAGCAGCTTGGTCGCCGCAGGGCGAGATGAAAAACTGTTTTTT,TRBJ1-4,NA,NA,16,TRBV5-1